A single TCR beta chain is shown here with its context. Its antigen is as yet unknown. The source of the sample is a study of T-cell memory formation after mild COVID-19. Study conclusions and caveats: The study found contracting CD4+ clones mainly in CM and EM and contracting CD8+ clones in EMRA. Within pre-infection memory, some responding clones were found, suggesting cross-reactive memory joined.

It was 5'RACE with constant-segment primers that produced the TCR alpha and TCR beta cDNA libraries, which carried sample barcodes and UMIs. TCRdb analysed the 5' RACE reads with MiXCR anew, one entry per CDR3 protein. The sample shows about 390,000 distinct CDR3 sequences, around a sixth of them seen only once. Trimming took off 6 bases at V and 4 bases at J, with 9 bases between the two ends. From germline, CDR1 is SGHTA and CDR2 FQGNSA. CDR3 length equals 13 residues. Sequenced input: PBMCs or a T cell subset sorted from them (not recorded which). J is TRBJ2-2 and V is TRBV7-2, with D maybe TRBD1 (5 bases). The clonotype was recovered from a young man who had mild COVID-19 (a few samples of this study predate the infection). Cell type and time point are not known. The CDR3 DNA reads TGTGCCAGCAGGGACACGTCCACCGGGGAGCTGTTTTTT. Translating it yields CASRDTSTGELFF.